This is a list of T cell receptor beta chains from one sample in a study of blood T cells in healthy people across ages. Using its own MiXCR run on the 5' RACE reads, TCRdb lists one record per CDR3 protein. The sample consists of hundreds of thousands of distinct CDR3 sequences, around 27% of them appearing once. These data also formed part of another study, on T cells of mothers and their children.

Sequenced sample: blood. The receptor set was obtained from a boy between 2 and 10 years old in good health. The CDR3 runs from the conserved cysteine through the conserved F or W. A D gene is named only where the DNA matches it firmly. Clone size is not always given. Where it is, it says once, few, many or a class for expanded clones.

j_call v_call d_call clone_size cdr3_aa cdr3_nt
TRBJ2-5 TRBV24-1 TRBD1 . CATTWDREETQYF TGTGCCACCACCTGGGACAGGGAAGAGACCCAGTACTTC
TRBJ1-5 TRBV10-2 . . CASSEGTPSNQPQHF TGCGCCAGCAGTGAGGGGACTCCTAGCAATCAGCCCCAGCATTTT
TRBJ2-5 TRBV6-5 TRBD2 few CASSYFGTSGIEQYF TGTGCCAGCAGTTACTTCGGGACTAGCGGGATTGAGCAGTACTTC
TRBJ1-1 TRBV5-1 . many CASSLYVLGDTEAFF TGCGCCAGCAGCTTGTATGTCCTAGGGGACACTGAAGCTTTCTTT
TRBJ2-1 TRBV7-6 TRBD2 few CASSSAAGGPVNEQFF TGTGCCAGCAGCTCAGCGGCGGGGGGGCCGGTCAATGAGCAGTTCTTC
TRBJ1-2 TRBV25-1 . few CASSETGSNYGYTF TGTGCCAGCAGTGAAACAGGGTCCAACTATGGCTACACCTTC
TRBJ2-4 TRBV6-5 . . CASSFVRASEAKNIQYF TGTGCCAGCAGTTTCGTCAGGGCCTCCGAAGCCAAAAACATTCAGTACTTC
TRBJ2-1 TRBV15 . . CATSDRDSHEQFF TGTGCCACCAGCGACCGGGACTCCCATGAGCAGTTCTTC
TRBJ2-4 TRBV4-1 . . CASSQVRPAIKNIQYF TGCGCCAGCAGCCAAGTTCGGCCAGCAATCAAAAACATTCAGTACTTC
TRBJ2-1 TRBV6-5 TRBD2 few CASSYSGGGRVNEQFF TGTGCCAGCAGTTACTCGGGCGGGGGGAGGGTAAATGAGCAGTTCTTC
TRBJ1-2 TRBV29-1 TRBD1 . CSVGTGVVGTF TGCAGCGTTGGGACAGGTGTTGTGGGCACCTTC
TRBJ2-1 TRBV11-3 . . CASSLGLFAGPYNEQFF TGTGCCAGCAGCTTGGGCCTCTTTGCGGGGCCCTACAATGAGCAGTTCTTC
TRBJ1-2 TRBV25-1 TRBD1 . CASDRAGGYTF TGTGCCAGTGACAGGGCCGGGGGCTACACCTTC
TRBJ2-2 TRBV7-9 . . CASSTTTGGGTPNTGELFF TGTGCCAGCAGCACCACCACGGGCGGGGGCACTCCGAACACCGGGGAGCTGTTTTTT
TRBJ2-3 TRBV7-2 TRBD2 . CASSFGTSGGATDTQYF TGTGCCAGCAGCTTCGGGACTAGCGGGGGGGCAACAGATACGCAGTATTTT
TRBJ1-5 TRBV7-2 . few CASSRDGAGNQPQHF TGTGCCAGCAGCCGCGATGGGGCAGGCAATCAGCCCCAGCATTTT
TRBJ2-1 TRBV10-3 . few CAITEVAPAGEQFF TGTGCCATCACTGAAGTGGCTCCGGCCGGTGAGCAGTTCTTC